One T cell receptor (beta chain) is described in this entry. Naive CD4+ cells had CD25+ Tregs removed. TCRdb recomputed calls from the 5' RACE reads with MiXCR, one row per CDR3 protein. The profile shows 45,000 to 55,000 distinct CDR3 sequences, approximately 23% of them singletons. The CDR3 contains 13 residues. Germline V lookup: CDR1 SGDLS, CDR2 YYNGEE. V shed 1 base and J shed 15 bases, with 17 bases lying between them. Sequencing was carried out using tumor-infiltrating naive CD4+ T cells sorted from the breast tumor. The subset here: naive CD4+ T cells, CD4+CD45RA+CD25-. V gene TRBV9 combines with J gene TRBJ2-1, with D perhaps TRBD1 (6 bases). This receptor was obtained from a female donor with breast cancer. The CDR3 sequence: CASSVMRGGSLFF. CDR3 nucleotide sequence: TGTGCCAGCAGCGTAATGAGAGGGGGATCGCTGTTCTTC.